This T cell receptor beta chain was sequenced in a study of identical twins. Concerning this clonotype: Its target is not known.

Template switching added a universal primer site; cDNA carried unique molecular identifiers. From the 5' RACE reads, TCRdb called clonotypes with MiXCR, one entry per CDR3 protein. Among roughly 260,000 distinct CDR3 sequences listed, approximately 7.3% were seen once. Findings of the study overall: Conclusions were drawn cross-sectionally by statistical analysis, without following the same donors. Out-of-frame alpha sequences shared by twins were enriched for low generation probability.

Germline CDR1 MNHEY, CDR2 SMNVEV (reference sequence). V was shortened by 5 bases and J by 1 base, with 14 bases between the two germline ends. The CDR3 length is 15 residues. The sample was also linked to a second study, of yellow fever vaccine responses in identical twins. That report adds: Reportedly, twins' vaccine T cell responses looked partly convergent and partly personalized.

The sample comprised CD8+ T cells sorted from blood. The rearrangement uses TRBV27 and TRBJ1-2; D is undetermined. The receptor comes from a woman under 30 in good health. CDR3 sequence reads: CASSPSPAGNYGYTF. The CDR3 region has the DNA TGTGCCAGCAGTCCCTCTCCTGCGGGTAACTATGGCTACACCTTC.